This TCR beta chain was found in a study of identical twins' blood T cells. Germline V lookup: CDR1 MNHEY, CDR2 SMNVEV (reference sequence). This CDR3 has 15 amino acids. Trimming cost V 4 bases and J 0 bases, with 12 bases left between them. TCRdb passed the 5' RACE reads through MiXCR, listing each CDR3 protein once. The table has around 380,000 distinct CDR3 sequences, roughly 27% seen once. Broader study findings: Mainly, cloneset size products determined shared clonotypes, twins included. Twin repertoire similarity may partly reflect shared environment.

This clonotype occurred once. As yet, its antigen is unknown. The sample consisted of PBMCs. The rearrangement joins TRBV27 to TRBJ1-1; perhaps TRBD1 as D (5 bases). The source of this sequence is a woman aged 18 to 55 in good health. CDR3 amino acids: CASSSLTALNTEAFF. The CDR3 region has the DNA TGTGCCAGCAGTTCACTGACAGCCTTGAACACTGAAGCTTTCTTT.